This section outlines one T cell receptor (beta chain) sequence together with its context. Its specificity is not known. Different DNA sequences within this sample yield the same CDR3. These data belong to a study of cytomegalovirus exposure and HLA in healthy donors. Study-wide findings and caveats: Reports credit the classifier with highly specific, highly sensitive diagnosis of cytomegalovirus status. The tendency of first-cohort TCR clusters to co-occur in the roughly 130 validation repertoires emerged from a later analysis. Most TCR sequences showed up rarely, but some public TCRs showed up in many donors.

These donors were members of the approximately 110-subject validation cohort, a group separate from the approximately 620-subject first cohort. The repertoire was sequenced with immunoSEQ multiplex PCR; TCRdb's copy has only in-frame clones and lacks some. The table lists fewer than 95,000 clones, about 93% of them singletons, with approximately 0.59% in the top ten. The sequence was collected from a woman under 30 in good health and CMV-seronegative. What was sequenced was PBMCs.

The DNA for the CDR3 is TGTGCCAGCTCCCAGGGTACTGGAAACACCATATATTTT. It encodes CASSQGTGNTIYF. V is TRBV18 and J is TRBJ1-3, with a tentative D call TRBD1 (5 bases). Deletions cut 6 bases from V and 2 bases from J, with 8 bases between. Germline loops: CDR1 KGHSH, CDR2 LQKENI. There are 13 residues in the CDR3. The full variable domain, with the rest looked up from reference TRBV18 and TRBJ1-3, is NAGVMQNPRHLVRRRGQEARLRCSPMKGHSHVYWYRQLPEEGLKFMVYLQKENIIDESGMPKERFSAEFPKEGPSILRIQQVVRGDSAAYFCASSQGTGNTIYFGEGSWLTVV.